What follows are 8 T cell receptor beta chains derived from one specimen sequenced in a study of blood T cells in healthy people across ages. Then a second PCR, running roughly 7 to 11 cycles, was carried out with a sample-barcoded 5' primer and a J-beta primer mix. TCRdb called the 5' RACE reads again in MiXCR, with one record for every CDR3 protein. This table holds 650,000 to 700,000 distinct CDR3 sequences, more than 45% found once. Sequencing used blood. Every receptor here comes from a woman older than 75 in good health.

As DNA, the CDR3 is TGTGCCAGCACTCCTAGGGTCGCCTTAGGGGAGACCCAGTACTTC. It codes for CASTPRVALGETQYF. The V and J genes are TRBV28 and TRBJ2-5; no definite D call. The V end lost 7 bases, the J end lost 5 bases, and 20 bases lay between the germline ends. The germline V gene encodes CDR1 MDHEN and CDR2 SYDVKM. The CDR3 spans 15 residues.

This clonotype was observed a handful of times. DNA for the CDR3: TGTGCCAGCAGCTTATTCGCGGGGAGGTTCACAGATACGCAGTATTTT. Its translation: CASSLFAGRFTDTQYF. The chain recombines TRBV11-2 with TRBJ2-3, with D possibly being TRBD2 (6 bases). Germline CDR1 is SGHAT and CDR2 is FQNNGV. The CDR3 is 16 amino acids. V lost 2 bases and J lost 2, with 14 bases in between.

This clonotype was recorded at least ten times. V and J are TRBV29-1 and TRBJ1-2; the match to TRBD1 covers 11 bases. This CDR3 is 12 amino acids long. The V gene end was trimmed by 7 bases and the J gene end by 7 bases; junction bases not matched to a gene: 5. Per the germline V gene, CDR1 is SQVTM and CDR2 is ANQGSEA. The chain's CDR3 is CSARTGGFGYTF. Written as DNA, the CDR3 is TGCAGCGCCCGGACAGGGGGCTTTGGCTACACCTTC.

This clonotype was detected once. A clone one base away is much larger, so this may be a read error. The chain has TRBV15 and TRBJ2-4; 9 bases fit TRBD2. The J call may be mistaken, given a closer DNA end match to TRBJ2-7. The CDR3 covers 16 residues. Germline-derived CDR1 and CDR2 are LNHNV and YYDKDF (reference sequence). The CDR3 loop is CATGFRTSGLTYEQYF. In DNA, the CDR3 is TGTGCCACCGGCTTTCGTACTAGCGGGCTAACCTACGAGCAGTACTTC.

The chain is built from TRBV3-1 and TRBJ2-2; weak D call: TRBD1 (7 bases). CDR1 LGHDT and CDR2 YNNKEL come from the germline V gene (reference sequence). The ends were cut back, 0 bases at V and 6 bases at J, with 14 bases in the middle. This CDR3 is 16 amino acids long. The CDR3 DNA reads as TGTGCCAGCAGCCAAGATGTACAGGGGACTTCCGGGGAGCTGTTTTTT. Protein: CASSQDVQGTSGELFF.

The V and J genes are TRBV12-3 or TRBV12-4 and TRBJ2-1; 11 nucleotides match TRBD2. This CDR3 comprises 15 residues. V was pared by 8 bases and J by 6 bases, with 9 bases of the junction left unmatched. The CDR3 loop is CASGLLAGDGNEQFF. As DNA, the CDR3 is TGTGCCAGCGGCCTACTAGCGGGAGATGGCAATGAGCAGTTCTTC.

The chain carries TRBV29-1 and TRBJ1-3; D uncertain. The CDR3 loop spans 14 amino acids. The germline V gene encodes CDR1 SQVTM and CDR2 ANQGSEA. The germline V and J ends were trimmed by 5 bases and 0 bases, with 11 bases remaining between them. The CDR3 DNA reads TGCAGCGTTAGTTTTCCGATCTCTGGAAACACCATATATTTT. It codes for CSVSFPISGNTIYF.

This clonotype was detected a few times. The chain carries TRBV18 and TRBJ1-1; D is unclear. The V and J ends lost 3 bases and 4 bases respectively, with 9 bases between them. The V gene's germline CDR1 is KGHSH and CDR2 LQKENI. CDR3 length: 13 amino acids. This CDR3 reads CASSPPSGTEAFF. CDR3 DNA: TGTGCCAGCTCACCTCCCAGTGGCACTGAAGCTTTCTTT.